These T cell receptor beta chains were read from a single sample in a study of blood T cell repertoires in COVID-19. Measured with immunoSEQ multiplex PCR; TCRdb has only the in-frame clones, and not every one. The sample holds about 260,000 clones, roughly 84% seen once. Sequenced material: peripheral blood. The receptors stem from a man aged 60 to 69 with acute or convalescent COVID-19. Both conserved end residues are part of each CDR3. D genes are given only for firm matches. Size is omitted from some rows. Given values are once, few, many or a class for expanded clones.

CDR3	DNA	D	size	V	J
CASSISRGRGGELFF	TGTGCCAGTAGTATTAGCAGGGGACGAGGCGGGGAGCTGTTTTTT	.	.	TRBV19	TRBJ2-2
CASSKLLAGTYEQYF	TGTGCCAGCAGCAAACTGCTAGCGGGGACCTACGAGCAGTACTTC	.	.	TRBV21-1	TRBJ2-7
CASSASSGGFKPDYYTDTQYF	TGTGCCAGCTCAGCCTCTAGCGGCGGCTTCAAGCCGGACTACTACACAGATACGCAGTATTTT	TRBD2	.	TRBV18	TRBJ2-3
CASSFGDRSYGYTF	TGTGCCAGCAGTTTCGGGGACAGGTCCTATGGCTACACCTTC	TRBD1	.	TRBV28	TRBJ1-2
CASNPTGNMNTEAFF	TGCGCCAGCAATCCGACAGGGAACATGAACACTGAAGCTTTCTTT	TRBD1	.	TRBV10-2	TRBJ1-1
CASSDELAGVGTQYF	TGTGCCAGCAGTGACGAACTAGCGGGGGTCGGGACCCAGTACTTC	TRBD2	few	TRBV2	TRBJ2-5
CSGENDRVNDEQFF	TGCAGCGGTGAGAATGACAGGGTTAACGATGAGCAGTTCTTC	TRBD1	few	TRBV29-1	TRBJ2-1
CASSSGQGDYGYTF	TGTGCCAGTAGTTCAGGACAGGGCGACTATGGCTACACCTTC	TRBD1	once	TRBV19	TRBJ1-2
CASSLQVRGPYGYTF	TGCGCCAGCAGCTTGCAGGTCAGGGGACCGTATGGCTACACCTTC	.	.	TRBV5-1	TRBJ1-2
CASSSRPTGQGELFF	TGTGCCAGCAGCTCCCGCCCGACAGGGCAGGGGGAGCTGTTTTTT	TRBD1	once	TRBV7-3	TRBJ2-2
CASSLDRSYEQYF	TGCGCCAGCAGTTTGGACAGGTCCTACGAGCAGTACTTC	TRBD1	.	TRBV4-3	TRBJ2-7
CASSFRQGAASGANVLTF	TGTGCCAGCAGCTTTAGACAGGGGGCGGCCTCTGGGGCCAACGTCCTGACTTTC	TRBD1	.	TRBV14	TRBJ2-6
CASNRDRFYEQYF	TGTGCCAGCAACCGGGACAGGTTCTACGAGCAGTACTTC	TRBD1	few	TRBV6-5	TRBJ2-7
CATSFGATSTDTQYF	TGTGCCACCAGTTTCGGAGCCACTAGCACAGATACGCAGTATTTT	.	.	TRBV24-1	TRBJ2-3
CASSQRDRGNYNEQFF	TGTGCCAGCAGCCAGAGGGACAGGGGGAACTACAATGAGCAGTTCTTC	TRBD1	.	TRBV14	TRBJ2-1
CASSLGGLLYQETQYF	TGTGCCAGCAGCTTAGGGGGACTTTTGTACCAAGAGACCCAGTACTTC	.	.	TRBV7-6	TRBJ2-5
CASSRVDWRDGYTF	TGTGCCAGTAGTAGAGTTGACTGGAGGGATGGCTACACCTTC	.	few	TRBV19	TRBJ1-2